This T cell receptor beta chain was recovered during a study of T cells in localized non-small cell lung cancer. Points from the study as a whole: The highest T cell clonality was in uninvolved adjacent lung, above tumor. Turning up in adjacent lung were a median 57 of the top 100 tumor clones.

Profiled with immunoSEQ multiplex PCR; TCRdb holds only in-frame clones, not every one. The profile shows 70,000 or so clones, 84% of them singletons. In germline, CDR1 is SGHDT, CDR2 YYEEEE. Trimming stripped 2 bases from V and 6 bases from J, with 19 bases between. This CDR3 is built from 16 residues. Concerning this clone: The target antigen is unknown.

The sequencing here drew on peripheral blood, taken before any cancer treatment. The TCR comes from a female donor older than 55 with stage I lung adenocarcinoma. J is TRBJ2-3 and V is TRBV5-6; D call uncertain. In DNA, the CDR3 is TGTGCCAGCAGCTTCGATCCATACGCACGTGGTGATACGCAGTATTTT. As protein: CASSFDPYARGDTQYF.